The rows below give T cell receptor beta chains drawn from one sample of a study of T cells in Graves' hyperthyroidism and ophthalmopathy. TCRdb re-called the multiplex PCR reads through MiXCR, storing one row per CDR3 protein. The sample comprises about 350,000 distinct CDR3 sequences, approximately 14% of which are singletons, and 34% rests with the top ten. Sequencing was carried out using blood. The receptors stem from a woman between 35 and 50 years old with Graves' ophthalmopathy. Each CDR3 is given with its conserved first and last residue. A D gene is named only where the DNA matches it firmly. Only some rows state a clone size, as once, few, many or a class for expanded clones.

>TRBJ2-7|many|TRBV2|-
CASSRFGRTYEQYF
TGTGCCAGCAGTCGCTTCGGCAGAACCTACGAGCAGTACTTC
>TRBJ2-3|many|TRBV2|TRBD2
CASSARSGGDTQYF
TGTGCCAGCAGTGCTAGAAGCGGGGGAGATACGCAGTATTTT
>TRBJ2-3|many|TRBV20-1|TRBD2
CSAGLIPGLAGGQPDTQYF
TGCAGTGCTGGCCTAATCCCGGGACTAGCGGGAGGGCAGCCAGATACGCAGTATTTT
>TRBJ1-3|many|TRBV6-1|-
CASSGGTSPGNTIYF
TGTGCCAGCAGTGGGGGGACATCCCCTGGAAACACCATATATTTT
>TRBJ2-3|few|TRBV6-1|-
CASSDVGPGYF
TGTGCCAGCAGTGACGTAGGGCCGGGGTATTTT
>TRBJ2-1|many|TRBV4-1|-
CASSQGLVRVYNEQFF
TGCGCCAGCAGCCAAGGGTTGGTTAGGGTTTACAATGAGCAGTTCTTC
>TRBJ2-3|many|TRBV12-3/TRBV12-4|-
CASSLVGRSTDTQYF
TGTGCCAGCAGTTTAGTAGGCAGGAGCACAGATACGCAGTATTTT
>TRBJ2-5|many|TRBV6-1|-
CASSYTRRFQETQYF
TGTGCCAGCAGTTATACACGACGATTTCAAGAGACCCAGTACTTC
>TRBJ2-2|few|TRBV11-3|-
CASSPGEGDAGELFF
TGTGCCAGCAGCCCCGGGGAGGGGGACGCCGGGGAGCTGTTTTTT
>TRBJ1-4|many|TRBV2|-
CASSERFGLPEKLFF
TGTGCCAGCAGTGAACGCTTCGGACTACCTGAAAAACTGTTTTTT
>TRBJ1-1|many|TRBV28|-
CASRTGLYTEAFF
TGTGCCAGCAGAACGGGGCTTTACACTGAAGCTTTCTTT
>TRBJ1-3|few|TRBV12-3/TRBV12-4|-
CASSFDRLGNTIYF
TGTGCCAGCAGTTTTGACAGGTTGGGAAACACCATATATTTT
>TRBJ2-5|many|TRBV7-9|TRBD2
CASSQLALAVETQYF
TGTGCCAGCAGCCAACTGGCACTAGCGGTGGAGACCCAGTACTTC
>TRBJ1-1|many|TRBV6-6|TRBD1
CASSYKGTGCIF
TGTGCCAGCAGTTACAAAGGGACAGGGTGCATCTTT
>TRBJ2-3|-|TRBV7-6|-
CASGLEVGSNTDTQYF
TGTGCCAGCGGCCTCGAAGTGGGGTCAAACACAGATACGCAGTATTTT
>TRBJ2-1|-|TRBV14|TRBD2
CASSPLGLAGGNEQFF
TGTGCCAGCAGCCCACTGGGACTAGCGGGAGGTAATGAGCAGTTCTTC
>TRBJ2-1|many|TRBV11-2|TRBD2
CASSGHSGNSYNEQFF
TGTGCCAGCAGCGGACATAGCGGGAACTCCTACAATGAGCAGTTCTTC
>TRBJ1-2|few|TRBV3-1|TRBD1
CASSQDRSGGSYGYTF
TGTGCCAGCAGCCAAGATCGGTCAGGGGGTAGCTATGGCTACACCTTC
>TRBJ2-3|many|TRBV6-6|TRBD2
CASSYPPRREGRTDTQYF
TGTGCCAGCAGTTACCCCCCTAGGCGGGAGGGCCGCACAGATACGCAGTATTTT
>TRBJ2-3|many|TRBV20-1|TRBD1
CSARTGGRGDTQYF
TGCAGTGCTAGGACAGGGGGCAGGGGAGATACGCAGTATTTT
>TRBJ2-7|many|TRBV12-3/TRBV12-4|TRBD1
CASSFLSGQGYEQYF
TGTGCCAGCAGTTTCTTGTCGGGACAGGGCTACGAGCAGTACTTC
>TRBJ2-2|few|TRBV6-1|-
CASTIQGGSTGELFF
TGTGCCAGCACCATACAGGGAGGGTCCACCGGGGAGCTGTTTTTT
>TRBJ1-5|-|TRBV6-1|-
CASEGRWGFRGQPQHF
TGTGCCAGCGAGGGGCGGTGGGGGTTCCGAGGTCAGCCCCAGCATTTT
>TRBJ2-3|-|TRBV20-1|TRBD2
CSARETSSSAQYF
TGCAGTGCTAGAGAGACTAGCAGTTCCGCGCAGTATTTT
>TRBJ1-6|-|TRBV16|-
CASSRRLGAVDSPLHF
TGTGCCAGCAGCCGCAGATTGGGGGCGGTTGATTCACCCCTCCACTTT
>TRBJ2-7|many|TRBV6-1|-
CASSYDPAYEQYF
TGTGCCAGCAGTTACGATCCCGCCTACGAGCAGTACTTC
>TRBJ1-2|many|TRBV3-1|-
CASSLDVLRGHYTF
TGTGCCAGCAGCCTCGATGTCCTCCGGGGCCACTACACCTTC
>TRBJ2-4|-|TRBV5-6|TRBD1
CASSWTGVSAKNIQYF
TGTGCCAGCAGCTGGACAGGGGTGAGCGCCAAAAACATTCAGTACTTC
>TRBJ2-1|-|TRBV9|-
CASSVEVREWGIYNEQFF
TGTGCCAGCAGCGTAGAAGTCCGGGAGTGGGGGATCTACAATGAGCAGTTCTTC
>TRBJ1-6|few|TRBV27|-
CTSSLDSQGWSYNSPLHF
TGTACCAGCAGTTTAGATTCCCAGGGATGGTCCTATAATTCACCCCTCCACTTT
>TRBJ2-5|-|TRBV6-1|TRBD1
CASRRRDRLYQETQYF
TGTGCCAGCAGACGCCGGGACAGGCTCTACCAAGAGACCCAGTACTTC
>TRBJ1-6|-|TRBV20-1|-
CSARDSSGGGSGSPLHF
TGCAGTGCTAGAGATTCCTCGGGAGGCGGGAGCGGTTCACCCCTCCACTTT
>TRBJ2-1|-|TRBV4-1|-
CASSRERGSTNEQFF
TGCGCCAGCAGCCGCGAACGGGGGAGTACCAATGAGCAGTTCTTC
>TRBJ2-7|few|TRBV5-1|-
CASSLFGLSYEQYF
TGCGCCAGCAGCTTGTTCGGACTCTCCTACGAGCAGTACTTC
>TRBJ2-5|many|TRBV5-6|-
CASSTYRTGETQYF
TGTGCCAGCAGCACCTATCGGACGGGAGAGACCCAGTACTTC
>TRBJ2-2|many|TRBV19|-
CASSDRGELFF
TGTGCCAGTAGTGACAGGGGGGAGCTGTTTTTT
>TRBJ1-2|many|TRBV2|TRBD1
CASSDQGANYGYTF
TGTGCCAGCAGTGATCAGGGGGCAAACTATGGCTACACCTTC
>TRBJ2-1|many|TRBV19|TRBD2
CASSMRVAGGITEEQFF
TGTGCCAGTAGTATGAGGGTAGCGGGGGGTATTACAGAGGAGCAGTTCTTC
>TRBJ2-3|many|TRBV11-2|TRBD2
CASSFGTSGSTDTQYF
TGTGCCAGCAGCTTCGGGACTAGCGGGAGCACAGATACGCAGTATTTT
>TRBJ2-7|many|TRBV7-2|TRBD2
CASSPGLAGSYEQYF
TGTGCCAGCAGTCCTGGACTAGCGGGAAGCTACGAGCAGTACTTC
>TRBJ2-3|many|TRBV6-1|-
CASSSGGERTDTQYF
TGTGCCAGCAGCTCAGGAGGGGAGAGGACAGATACGCAGTATTTT
>TRBJ2-7|many|TRBV6-5|-
CASSYPLRGGEQYF
TGTGCCAGCAGTTACCCCCTAAGAGGGGGCGAGCAGTACTTC
>TRBJ2-3|few|TRBV9|TRBD2
CASSAALNPQRGDTTDTQYF
TGTGCCAGCAGCGCCGCCCTCAACCCCCAGCGGGGGGACACCACAGATACGCAGTATTTT
>TRBJ2-1|-|TRBV27|-
CASSLHGKGTYEQFF
TGTGCCAGCAGTTTACACGGGAAGGGGACCTACGAGCAGTTCTTC
>TRBJ2-7|many|TRBV7-2|-
CASSLAQSTAPYYEQYF
TGTGCCAGCAGCTTAGCGCAATCTACGGCTCCCTACTACGAGCAGTACTTC
>TRBJ1-1|many|TRBV7-9|-
CASSQGSRPLSTEAFF
TGTGCCAGCAGCCAAGGATCAAGGCCTTTGAGCACTGAAGCTTTCTTT
>TRBJ1-3|-|TRBV2|TRBD1
CASSPGTGTIYF
TGTGCCAGCAGTCCCGGGACAGGAACGATATATTTT
>TRBJ1-2|-|TRBV2|TRBD1
CASSVGGTERGYTF
TGTGCCAGCAGTGTGGGTGGGACAGAGAGAGGCTACACCTTC
>TRBJ2-1|-|TRBV3-1|-
CASSQSGGRRNEQFF
TGTGCCAGCAGCCAAAGTGGGGGGCGAAGGAATGAGCAGTTCTTC
>TRBJ1-5|many|TRBV28|-
CASSPIGGQPQHF
TGTGCCAGCAGTCCGATCGGAGGTCAGCCCCAGCATTTT
>TRBJ2-1|-|TRBV28|-
CASRQLEVARSYNEQFF
TGTGCCAGCAGGCAACTAGAGGTCGCCCGCTCCTACAATGAGCAGTTCTTC
>TRBJ2-1|many|TRBV2|-
CASSERGLANNEQFF
TGTGCCAGCAGTGAAAGGGGCCTAGCTAACAATGAGCAGTTCTTC
>TRBJ1-2|many|TRBV27|-
CASSFGTNYGYTF
TGTGCCAGCAGTTTCGGGACAAACTATGGCTACACCTTC
>TRBJ2-7|many|TRBV6-1|-
CASSESPGREEQYF
TGTGCCAGCAGTGAAAGCCCTGGACGCGAAGAGCAGTACTTC
>TRBJ2-3|few|TRBV7-2|-
CASSLGPVSTDTQYF
TGTGCCAGCAGCCTCGGGCCAGTGAGCACAGATACGCAGTATTTT
>TRBJ2-1|many|TRBV19|TRBD1
CASGIVTGGYNEQFF
TGTGCCAGTGGGATAGTGACAGGGGGTTACAATGAGCAGTTCTTC